This TCR beta chain came from a study of blood T cell repertoires in COVID-19. At the level of the study: COVID-19 samples from acute and convalescent phases originated in the United States, Italy and Spain.

Generated by immunoSEQ multiplex PCR, the TCRdb table keeps only in-frame clones and is missing some. The repertoire holds 150,000 to 200,000 clones, with roughly 80% as singletons. This clone was found a few times. The germline V and J ends were trimmed by 3 bases and 3 bases, with 15 bases remaining between them. CDR3 length: 15 amino acids. Germline V gene data show CDR1 as ENHRY and CDR2 as SYGVKD. This receptor was identified in a man aged 55 to 70 with active or convalescent COVID-19. The genes are TRBV10-3 and TRBJ2-7, with D possibly being TRBD2 (6 bases). Sequencing was done on a sample of peripheral blood. In nucleotides, the CDR3 is TGTGCCATCAGTGACGGTGGGCAGGGAGGCTACGAGCAGTACTTC. Amino acid sequence: CAISDGGQGGYEQYF.